A selection of T cell receptor beta chains follows, all from one sample in a study of blood T cell repertoires in COVID-19. TCRdb keeps only in-frame clones here, not all; method: immunoSEQ multiplex PCR. The sample yields around 190,000 clones, about four fifths seen once. The source material was peripheral blood. Every receptor here comes from a woman in her thirties or forties with COVID-19, enrolled during active disease. CDR3s include the opening cysteine and the closing phenylalanine or tryptophan.

j_call v_call cdr3_aa
TRBJ2-3 TRBV4-1 CASSHPDRPGADTQYF
TRBJ2-6 TRBV4-1 CASSQVMAGTGANVLTF
TRBJ2-1 TRBV28 CASSSAGLNNEQFF
TRBJ2-7 TRBV7-2 CASSPPRGEQYF
TRBJ2-3 TRBV28 CASRPYRGLAGTDTQYF
TRBJ2-5 TRBV15 CATSPAGTQYQETQYF
TRBJ2-3 TRBV7-3 CASSQRGPTDTQYF
TRBJ2-5 TRBV14 CASSQVSGTQYF
TRBJ2-2 TRBV3-1/TRBV3-2 CASGAPGWTGELFF
TRBJ2-7 TRBV30 CAWSALAGIFYEQYF
TRBJ2-5 TRBV14 CASSPTGGYQETQYF
TRBJ1-1 TRBV12-3/TRBV12-4 CASSFSRGEAFF
TRBJ1-2 TRBV28 CASSSGRGFNYGYTF
TRBJ1-1 TRBV5-1 CASSLGGQGNTEAFF
TRBJ2-7 TRBV27 CASSLSPAYEQYF
TRBJ2-1 TRBV6-2/TRBV6-3 CASSYSGLAGVYNEQFF
TRBJ2-7 TRBV5-6 CASSPRGQGNAF
TRBJ1-3 TRBV2 CASSEWGRGHSGNTIYF
TRBJ2-1 TRBV10-2 CASSINNEQFF
TRBJ1-2 TRBV7-9 CASSRHTKDRRGYGYTF
TRBJ2-1 TRBV3-1/TRBV3-2 CASSQGLGEQFF
TRBJ2-1 TRBV27 CASSSRSNEQFF
TRBJ2-2 TRBV6-6 CASSYTQTTSPGELFF
TRBJ2-1 TRBV5-4 CASSLHNEQFF
TRBJ1-4 TRBV11-1 CASSENTGTGGEKLFF
TRBJ2-1 TRBV6-5 CASRLASGKEQFF
TRBJ1-2 TRBV12-3/TRBV12-4 CASSQQRTYGYTF
TRBJ1-1 TRBV5-4 CASSPGRQGPMNTEAFF
TRBJ2-7 TRBV4-1 CASSQAPSAPYEQYF